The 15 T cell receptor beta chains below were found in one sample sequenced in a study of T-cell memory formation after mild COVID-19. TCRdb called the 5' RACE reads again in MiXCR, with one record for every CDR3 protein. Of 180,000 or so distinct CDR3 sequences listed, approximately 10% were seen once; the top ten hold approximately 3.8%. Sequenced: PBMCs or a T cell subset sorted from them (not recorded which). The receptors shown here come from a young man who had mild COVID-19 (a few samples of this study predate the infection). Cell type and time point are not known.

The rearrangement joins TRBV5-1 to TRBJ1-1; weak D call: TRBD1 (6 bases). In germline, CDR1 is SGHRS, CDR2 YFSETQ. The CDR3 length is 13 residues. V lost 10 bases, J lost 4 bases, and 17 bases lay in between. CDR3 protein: CASRGGRSTEAFF. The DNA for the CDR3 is TGCGCCTCCCGGGGGGGCCGGAGCACTGAAGCTTTCTTT.

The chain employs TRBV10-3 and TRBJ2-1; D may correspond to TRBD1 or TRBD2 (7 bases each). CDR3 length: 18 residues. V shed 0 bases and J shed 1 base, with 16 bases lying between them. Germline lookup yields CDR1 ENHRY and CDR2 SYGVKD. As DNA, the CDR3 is TGTGCCATCAGTGAGTCGAGGGGAGGGGGCACTTCCTACAATGAGCAGTTCTTC. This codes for CAISESRGGGTSYNEQFF.

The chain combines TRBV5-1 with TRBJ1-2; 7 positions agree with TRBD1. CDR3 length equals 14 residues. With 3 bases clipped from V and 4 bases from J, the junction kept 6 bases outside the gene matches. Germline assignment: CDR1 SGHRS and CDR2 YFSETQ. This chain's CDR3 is CASSSGTVAYGYTF. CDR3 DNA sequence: TGCGCCAGCAGCTCTGGGACAGTGGCCTATGGCTACACCTTC.

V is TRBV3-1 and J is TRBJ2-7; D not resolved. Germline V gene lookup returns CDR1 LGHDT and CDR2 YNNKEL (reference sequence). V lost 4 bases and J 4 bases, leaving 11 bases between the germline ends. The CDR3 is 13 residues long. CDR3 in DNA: TGTGCCAGCAGCCCACAGACACTATACGAGCAGTACTTC. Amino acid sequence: CASSPQTLYEQYF.

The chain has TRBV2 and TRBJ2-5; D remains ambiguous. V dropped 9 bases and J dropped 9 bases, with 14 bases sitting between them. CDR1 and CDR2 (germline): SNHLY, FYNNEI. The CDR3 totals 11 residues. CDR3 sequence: CASLFTESQYF. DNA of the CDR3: TGTGCCAGTCTTTTTACGGAATCCCAGTACTTC.

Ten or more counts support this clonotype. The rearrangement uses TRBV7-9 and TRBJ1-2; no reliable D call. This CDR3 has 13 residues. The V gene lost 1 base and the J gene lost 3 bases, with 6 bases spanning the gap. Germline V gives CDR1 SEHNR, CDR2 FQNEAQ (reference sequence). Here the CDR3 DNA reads TGTGCCAGCAGCTTAGGAGGAGACTATGGCTACACCTTC. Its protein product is CASSLGGDYGYTF.

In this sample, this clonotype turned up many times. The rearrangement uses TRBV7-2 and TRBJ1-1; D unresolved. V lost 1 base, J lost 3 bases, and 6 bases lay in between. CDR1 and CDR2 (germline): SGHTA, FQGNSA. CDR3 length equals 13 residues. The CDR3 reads CASSLVLDTEAFF. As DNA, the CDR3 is TGTGCCAGCAGCTTAGTTTTGGACACTGAAGCTTTCTTT.

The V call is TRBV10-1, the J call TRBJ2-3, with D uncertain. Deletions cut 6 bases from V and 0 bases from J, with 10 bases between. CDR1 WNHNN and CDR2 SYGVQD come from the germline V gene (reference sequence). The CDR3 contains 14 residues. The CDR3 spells CASSQHPSTDTQYF. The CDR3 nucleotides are TGCGCCAGCAGCCAGCATCCTAGCACAGATACGCAGTATTTT.

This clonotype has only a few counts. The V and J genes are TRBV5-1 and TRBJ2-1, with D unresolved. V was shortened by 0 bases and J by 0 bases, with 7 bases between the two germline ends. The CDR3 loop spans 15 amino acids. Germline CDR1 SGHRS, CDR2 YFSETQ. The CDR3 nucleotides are TGCGCCAGCAGCTTGGTGCCGGACTCCTACAATGAGCAGTTCTTC. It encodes CASSLVPDSYNEQFF. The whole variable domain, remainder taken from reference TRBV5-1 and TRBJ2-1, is KAGVTQTPRYLIKTRGQQVTLSCSPISGHRSVSWYQQTPGQGLQFLFEYFSETQRNKGNFPGRFSGRQFSNSRSEMNVSTLELGDSALYLCASSLVPDSYNEQFFGPGTRLTVL.

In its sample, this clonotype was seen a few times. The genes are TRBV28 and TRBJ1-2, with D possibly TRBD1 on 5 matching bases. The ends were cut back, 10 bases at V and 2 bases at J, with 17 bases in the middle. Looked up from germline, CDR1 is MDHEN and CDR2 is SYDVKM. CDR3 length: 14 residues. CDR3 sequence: CAILDSTLNYGYTF. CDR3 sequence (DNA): TGTGCCATTCTCGACAGTACCTTGAACTATGGCTACACCTTC.

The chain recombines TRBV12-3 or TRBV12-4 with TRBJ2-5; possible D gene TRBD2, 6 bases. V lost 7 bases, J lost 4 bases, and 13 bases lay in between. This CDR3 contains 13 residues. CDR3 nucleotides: TGTGCCAGCACCGTACTAGCTGGAGAGACCCAGTACTTC. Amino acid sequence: CASTVLAGETQYF.

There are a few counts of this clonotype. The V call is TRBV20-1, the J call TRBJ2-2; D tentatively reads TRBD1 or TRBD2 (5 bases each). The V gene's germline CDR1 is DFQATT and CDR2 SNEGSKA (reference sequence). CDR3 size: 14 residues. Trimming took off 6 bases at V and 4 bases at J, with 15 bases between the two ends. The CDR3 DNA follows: TGCAGTGCCCCTGAGAGGGGTGGCACCGGGGAGCTGTTTTTT. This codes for CSAPERGGTGELFF.

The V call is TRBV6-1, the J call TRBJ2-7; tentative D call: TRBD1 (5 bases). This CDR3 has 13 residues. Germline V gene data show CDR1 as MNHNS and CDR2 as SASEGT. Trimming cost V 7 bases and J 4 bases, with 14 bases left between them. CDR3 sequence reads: CASTNSQGYEQYF. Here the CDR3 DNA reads TGTGCCAGCACTAACTCCCAGGGTTACGAGCAGTACTTC.

The chain's CDR3 is CSGVKGTSTGELFF. The DNA of the CDR3 is TGCAGTGGCGTGAAGGGGACTAGCACCGGGGAGCTGTTTTTT. The chain combines TRBV20-1 with TRBJ2-2, with 8 bases lining up with TRBD2. V shed 7 bases, J shed 4 bases, and the junction held 8 bases outside the gene matches. In germline, CDR1 is DFQATT, CDR2 SNEGSKA (reference sequence). This CDR3 has 14 residues.

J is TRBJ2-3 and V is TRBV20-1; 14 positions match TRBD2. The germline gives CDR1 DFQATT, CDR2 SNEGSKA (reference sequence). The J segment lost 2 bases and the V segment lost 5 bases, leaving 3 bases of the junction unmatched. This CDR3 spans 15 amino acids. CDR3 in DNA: TGCAGTGCTGGGGGACTAGCGGGGGACACAGATACGCAGTATTTT. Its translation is CSAGGLAGDTDTQYF.